Below are 13 T cell receptor beta chains sequenced from a single sample in a study of neoadjuvant anti-PD-1 for oral cavity cancer. Profiled with immunoSEQ multiplex PCR; TCRdb holds only in-frame clones, not every one. The data show approximately 10,000 clones, with roughly 67% seen just once and 7.8% held by the top ten. Time point: after neoadjuvant nivolumab, at surgical resection. Sequenced here: tumor tissue, sampled after nivolumab (anti-PD-1) treatment. The receptors come from a person aged 35-79 years with oral cavity squamous cell carcinoma.

A few counts support this clone. V and J are TRBV11-3 and TRBJ2-6; TRBD2 is a possible D gene (5 bases). V shed 0 bases and J shed 12 bases, with 9 bases lying between them. The CDR3 spans 13 residues. Germline loops: CDR1 SGHNT, CDR2 YENEEA. In nucleotides, the CDR3 is TGTGCCAGCAGCTTAGATCCGGGGTCCGTCCTGACTTTC. It translates to CASSLDPGSVLTF.

This chain links TRBV2 with TRBJ1-5; D is perhaps TRBD1 (5 bases). This CDR3 contains 15 residues. V lost 1 base to trimming and J lost 7 bases, with 14 bases between them. The germline gives CDR1 SNHLY, CDR2 FYNNEI. CDR3 sequence (DNA): TGTGCCAGCAGTGAAGGAGGGACGGTTTTGCAGCCCCAGCATTTT. This translates into CASSEGGTVLQPQHF.

The V and J genes are TRBV30 and TRBJ2-7, with 8 bases matching TRBD1. Germline V CDR1 and CDR2: GTSNPN, SVGIG (reference sequence). V trimming: 8 bases; J trimming: 6 bases; junction bases outside the gene matches: 9. This CDR3 spans 12 amino acids. The CDR3 DNA reads as TGTGCCAGAGGGACAGGATCCCCCGAGCAGTACTTC. The encoded protein is CARGTGSPEQYF.

The chain combines TRBV27 with TRBJ2-3, with 7 positions matching TRBD1. This CDR3 is built from 18 residues. Trimming took 5 bases from V and 0 from J; bases not matched to a gene: 14. The germline V gene encodes CDR1 MNHEY and CDR2 SMNVEV (reference sequence). The CDR3 DNA reads as TGTGCCAGCAGTAAACCGGGACAGTCTGTCCTTAGCACAGATACGCAGTATTTT. Amino acid sequence: CASSKPGQSVLSTDTQYF.

V is TRBV7-6 and J is TRBJ2-7; 8 nucleotides line up with TRBD2. Per germline, CDR1 SGHVS and CDR2 FNYEAQ. The V segment lost 2 bases and the J segment 6 bases; nucleotides outside the gene matches: 9. The CDR3 is 15 residues long. The CDR3 is CASSLKPGGHTEQYF. The CDR3 coding sequence is TGTGCCAGCAGCTTAAAACCGGGAGGGCATACCGAGCAGTACTTC.

This clone was recorded only once. The gene calls are TRBV28 and TRBJ2-7; tentatively, D is TRBD1 (6 bases). The ends were cut back, 7 bases at V and 2 bases at J, with 15 bases in the middle. CDR1 is MDHEN and CDR2 is SYDVKM in the germline V gene. The CDR3 covers 14 residues. The CDR3 DNA reads TGTGCCAGCATTTTCCAACAGGGACCCTACGAGCAGTACTTC. It yields the protein CASIFQQGPYEQYF.

This clone was seen more than once but under ten times. The genes are TRBV9 and TRBJ2-5; either TRBD1 or TRBD2 may fit D (5 bases each). CDR1 and CDR2 (germline): SGDLS, YYNGEE. Trimming took off 0 bases at V and 7 bases at J, with 16 bases between the two ends. The CDR3 extends over 15 amino acids. This CDR3 reads CASSVGGPALRTQYF. CDR3 DNA: TGTGCCAGCAGCGTAGGGGGACCAGCCTTGAGGACCCAGTACTTC.

Within the sample, this clone is medium-sized. This chain joins TRBV5-1 and TRBJ2-1; 10 positions match TRBD2. CDR1 is SGHRS and CDR2 is YFSETQ in the germline V gene. This CDR3 region has 15 residues. V gave up 2 bases and J gave up 5 bases; unmatched junction bases: 4. CDR3 amino acids: CASSFRTSGNNEQFF. CDR3 in DNA: TGCGCCAGCAGCTTTAGAACTAGCGGGAACAATGAGCAGTTCTTC.

This clone occurred a few times. The CDR3 loop is CASSYSAWGEADTQYF. The CDR3 DNA reads TGTGCCAGCAGCTACAGTGCGTGGGGTGAGGCAGATACGCAGTATTTT. The chain carries TRBV5-6 and TRBJ2-3; unclear D gene. Deletions cut 3 bases from V and 4 bases from J, with 18 bases between. This CDR3 contains 16 residues. The germline gives CDR1 SGHDT, CDR2 YYEEEE.

The rearrangement joins TRBV5-1 to TRBJ2-2; D tentatively fits TRBD1 or TRBD2 (6 bases each). V lost 2 bases, J lost 6 bases, and 11 bases lay in between. The CDR3 has 14 residues. Germline V CDR1 and CDR2: SGHRS, YFSETQ. Here the CDR3 DNA reads TGCGCCAGCAGCTTCACCCGGGGGCCCGGGGAGCTGTTTTTT. Translated: CASSFTRGPGELFF.

This clone was seen a few times. The chain carries TRBV7-8 and TRBJ2-7, with D unclear. V lost 0 bases and J 2 bases, leaving 8 bases between the germline ends. This CDR3 comprises 14 residues. Germline V gene data show CDR1 as SGHVS and CDR2 as FQNEAQ. CDR3 amino acids: CASSLARETYEQYF. In DNA, the CDR3 is TGTGCCAGCAGCTTAGCTAGGGAAACCTACGAGCAGTACTTC. The variable domain in full, completed from reference TRBV7-8 and TRBJ2-7, reads GAGVSQSPRYKVAKRGQDVALRCDPISGHVSLFWYQQALGQGPEFLTYFQNEAQLDKSGLPSDRFFAERPEGSVSTLKIQRTQQEDSAVYLCASSLARETYEQYFGPGTRLTVT.

The chain combines TRBV19 with TRBJ1-1; possibly TRBD1 for D (5 bases). The V end lost 3 bases, the J end lost 6 bases, and 8 bases lay between the germline ends. The CDR3 consists of 12 residues. In germline, CDR1 is LNHDA, CDR2 SQIVND (reference sequence). The CDR3 nucleotides read TGTGCCAGTAGTATGAGGGGCCCTGAAGCTTTCTTT. Translation gives CASSMRGPEAFF.

This chain connects TRBV5-5 to TRBJ2-2; TRBD1 matches at 7 bases. The CDR3 runs 16 residues. Germline assignment: CDR1 SGHKS and CDR2 YYEKEE (reference sequence). Trimming cost V 3 bases and J 3 bases; bases outside gene matches: 8. Here the CDR3 reads CASSSKPGQDTGELFF. The CDR3 region has the DNA TGTGCCAGCAGCTCGAAGCCCGGACAGGACACCGGGGAGCTGTTTTTT.